The clone carrying this TCR beta chain occurred many times. Its cognate antigen is unknown. The TCR beta library used iRepertoire HTBI primers with Arm-PCR amplification of CDR3. TCRdb processed the multiplex PCR reads anew with MiXCR; each CDR3 protein has one entry. The data show approximately 210,000 distinct CDR3 sequences, with around 16% seen just once and roughly a fifth held by the top ten. Time point given: newly diagnosed GD, antithyroid drugs for less than 3 months. PBMCs provided the RNA from which the TCR library was made. The CDR3 is made up of 21 amino acids. Germline CDR1 reads DFQATT; CDR2 reads SNEGSKA (reference sequence). With V trimmed by 5 bases and J by 4 bases, 29 bases remained unmatched. This specimen belongs to a study of regulatory T cells in long-lasting Graves disease. Findings and limits, study-wide: In persistent patients, shared public clonotypes (under 3,000) outnumbered those in new patients (around 1,000). Persistent disease was characterized by preferential usage of TRBV28, TRBJ1-2 and TRBJ2-5.

The source of this sequence is a female donor with Graves disease. The sample consisted of peripheral blood mononuclear cells (PBMCs), taken at new diagnosis, from a patient treated with antithyroid drugs. The rearrangement joins TRBV20-1 to TRBJ2-1, with TRBD2 identical over 7 bases. CDR3 nucleotides: TGCAGTGCTCCCGAAAATGGGAGGTCGCCGGGAGGTCCGGTTCGTTACAATGAGCAGTTCTTC. It is translated as CSAPENGRSPGGPVRYNEQFF.